What follows are 18 T cell receptor beta chains derived from one specimen sequenced in a study of human T cells and chemical hapten exposure. Specified time point: patch test 2, 6 weeks after DPC sensitization. The treatment is: therapeutic diphenylcyclopropenone sensitization with weekly scalp DPC. TCRdb re-called the RACE reads with MiXCR, one entry per CDR3 protein. The sample includes 80,000 to 95,000 distinct CDR3 sequences, 11% of them seen just once. Sequenced here: whole blood, sampled in connection with sensitization to the hapten diphenylcyclopropenone (DPC). The receptors stem from a man in his late teens or twenties with alopecia areata. Some clones in this sample may be carry-over from other donors' samples.

This clonotype was seen ten or more times. The chain combines TRBV7-9 with TRBJ2-2; weak D call: TRBD2 (5 bases). Germline assignment: CDR1 SEHNR and CDR2 FQNEAQ (reference sequence). The CDR3 covers 14 residues. The germline V and J ends were trimmed by 3 bases and 3 bases, with 8 bases remaining between them. Here the CDR3 DNA reads TGTGCCAGCAGCTTTCTGCGGGACACCGGGGAGCTGTTTTTT. It yields the protein CASSFLRDTGELFF.

The chain combines TRBV6-2 or TRBV6-3 with TRBJ2-7; 8 bases map to TRBD1. Trimming at V came to 6 bases and at J to 1 base, leaving 23 bases not matched to a gene. CDR3 size: 20 residues. Germline V lookup: CDR1 MNHEY, CDR2 SVGEGT. In nucleotides, the CDR3 is TGTGCCAGCAGACTAAACCACGACAGACCGGGACAGGTTAATTCCTACGAGCAGTACTTC. Translation gives CASRLNHDRPGQVNSYEQYF.

A few counts support this clonotype. The chain employs TRBV28 and TRBJ2-2; D remains unclear. The length of the CDR3 is 13 residues. Looked up from germline, CDR1 is MDHEN and CDR2 is SYDVKM. V gave up 5 bases and J gave up 4 bases, with 8 bases separating them. The CDR3 spells CASSAPATGELFF. The DNA of the CDR3 is TGTGCCAGCAGTGCCCCCGCCACCGGGGAGCTGTTTTTT.

CDR3 nucleotide sequence: TGCGCCAGCAGTGGGGTAAACTATGGCTACACCTTC. Translating it yields CASSGVNYGYTF. The chain carries TRBV5-1 and TRBJ1-2; no clear D. The germline CDR1 and CDR2 sequences are SGHRS and YFSETQ. The ends were cut back, 5 bases at V and 2 bases at J, with 7 bases in the middle. This CDR3 is built from 12 residues. Full variable domain (rest looked up from reference TRBV5-1 and TRBJ1-2): KAGVTQTPRYLIKTRGQQVTLSCSPISGHRSVSWYQQTPGQGLQFLFEYFSETQRNKGNFPGRFSGRQFSNSRSEMNVSTLELGDSALYLCASSGVNYGYTFGSGTRLTVV.

In this sample, this clonotype turned up a few times. The CDR3 spells CASSEGLQNSPLHF. CDR3 DNA sequence: TGTGCCAGCAGTGAAGGTTTGCAGAATTCACCCCTCCACTTT. This sequence joins TRBV6-1 and TRBJ1-6; D call uncertain. Trimming pared 1 base from V and 7 bases from J, leaving 8 bases between. Per germline, CDR1 MNHNS and CDR2 SASEGT. The CDR3 is 14 residues long.

The chain employs TRBV14 and TRBJ1-2, with D maybe TRBD1 (5 bases). CDR3 size: 13 residues. In germline, CDR1 is SGHDN, CDR2 FVKESK. With 1 base removed from V and 8 bases from J, the gap between germline ends came to 11 bases. The CDR3 loop is CASSQVQAVGYTF. CDR3 DNA: TGTGCCAGCAGCCAAGTACAGGCAGTAGGCTACACCTTC.

The gene calls are TRBV10-2 and TRBJ2-7; the D call may be TRBD1 or TRBD2 (5 bases each). Trimming took 0 bases from V and 7 from J, leaving 13 bases between them. The CDR3 is made up of 14 amino acids. Germline V lookup: CDR1 WSHSY, CDR2 SAAADI. The CDR3 sequence is CASSESGNEGEQYF. The CDR3 nucleotides are TGCGCCAGCAGTGAGTCCGGGAACGAGGGGGAGCAGTACTTC.

The gene calls are TRBV29-1 and TRBJ1-1; unclear D gene. The CDR3 is 12 amino acids. The V end lost 1 base, the J end lost 3 bases, and 6 bases lay between the germline ends. Per germline, CDR1 SQVTM and CDR2 ANQGSEA. CDR3 sequence (DNA): TGCAGCGTTGAAGGGGCCTACACTGAAGCTTTCTTT. It encodes CSVEGAYTEAFF.

In this sample, this clonotype turned up a few times. The chain is built from TRBV7-6 and TRBJ2-1; 8 nucleotides match TRBD2. Per the germline V gene, CDR1 is SGHVS and CDR2 is FNYEAQ. V was pared by 3 bases and J by 8 bases, with 6 bases of the junction left unmatched. The CDR3 is made up of 14 amino acids. This CDR3 is CASSFISGAHEQFF. The CDR3 DNA follows: TGTGCCAGCAGCTTCATTAGCGGGGCCCATGAGCAGTTCTTC. The entire variable domain, with the rest obtained from reference TRBV7-6 and TRBJ2-1, is as follows: GAGVSQSPRYKVTKRGQDVALRCDPISGHVSLYWYRQALGQGPEFLTYFNYEAQQDKSGLPNDRFSAERPEGSISTLTIQRTEQRDSAMYRCASSFISGAHEQFFGPGTRLTVL.

Turning to this clonotype: Possible read error: a much larger clone is one base away. The chain couples TRBV11-2 to TRBJ2-3, with TRBD1 matching 7 bases. The CDR3 runs 16 residues. Germline loops: CDR1 SGHAT, CDR2 FQNNGV. This chain's CDR3 is CACSLEEGQFTDTQYF. In DNA, the CDR3 is TGTGCCTGCAGCTTAGAAGAGGGACAGTTCACAGATACGCAGTATTTT.

This clonotype was observed many times. J is TRBJ1-5 and V is TRBV20-1, with TRBD1 as a possible D gene (5 bases). The germline V gene has CDR1 DFQATT and CDR2 SNEGSKA (reference sequence). The CDR3 length is 14 residues. Trimming removed 2 bases at V and 2 bases at J, with 10 bases between. CDR3 sequence: CSARKGNGNQPQHF. As DNA, the CDR3 is TGCAGTGCTAGAAAGGGGAATGGCAATCAGCCCCAGCATTTT.

This clonotype was seen only a few times. This sequence joins TRBV12-3 or TRBV12-4 and TRBJ2-1; D remains ambiguous. Trimming removed 7 bases from V and 5 bases from J, with 6 bases in between. CDR3 length: 11 residues. The CDR3 loop reads CASTFHNEQFF. CDR3 DNA: TGTGCCAGCACCTTCCACAATGAGCAGTTCTTC.

The chain uses TRBV7-2 and TRBJ1-2; D remains unclear. CDR3 length: 14 amino acids. Germline CDR1 and CDR2: SGHTA and FQGNSA. Trimming removed 1 base at V and 4 bases at J, with 10 bases between. The CDR3 bases are TGTGCCAGCAGCTTAGAGGACTTTGGCTATGGCTACACCTTC. Protein product: CASSLEDFGYGYTF.

The rearrangement joins TRBV5-1 to TRBJ2-6; D may be TRBD1 or TRBD2 (5 bases each). Germline CDR1 and CDR2: SGHRS and YFSETQ. This CDR3 is 18 amino acids long. Trimming pared 5 bases from V and 1 base from J, leaving 19 bases between. This CDR3 is CASRAGTPRYSGANVLTF. CDR3 bases: TGCGCCAGCAGGGCCGGGACGCCACGATATTCTGGGGCCAACGTCCTGACTTTC.

This clonotype occurred many times. This chain links TRBV27 with TRBJ1-1, with 8 bases fitting TRBD1. With V trimmed by 2 bases and J by 0 bases, 2 bases remained unmatched. This CDR3 is built from 15 residues. Germline V gives CDR1 MNHEY, CDR2 SMNVEV (reference sequence). The chain's CDR3 is CASSLTDRVNTEAFF. The CDR3 DNA reads TGTGCCAGCAGTTTAACGGACAGGGTGAACACTGAAGCTTTCTTT.

V and J are TRBV29-1 and TRBJ2-4; either TRBD1 or TRBD2 may fit D (5 bases each). The CDR3 loop spans 14 amino acids. Germline loops: CDR1 SQVTM, CDR2 ANQGSEA. The V end lost 5 bases, the J end lost 0 bases, and 11 bases lay between the germline ends. The CDR3 here is CSVPGPLAKNIQYF. As DNA, the CDR3 is TGCAGCGTTCCGGGACCCTTAGCCAAAAACATTCAGTACTTC.

This clonotype has at least ten counts. Written as DNA, the CDR3 is TGTGCCGCGGGATCAGGGTCCCTGAACACCGGGGAGCTGTTTTTT. Translation: CAAGSGSLNTGELFF. V is TRBV7-9 and J is TRBJ2-2; the D gene is possibly TRBD2 (6 bases). V lost 11 bases and J lost 1, with 17 bases in between. The V gene's germline CDR1 is SEHNR and CDR2 FQNEAQ (reference sequence). The CDR3 is 15 amino acids.

This clonotype was counted a few times. The CDR3 here is CASSLTVYGYTF. Here the CDR3 DNA reads TGTGCCAGCAGCCTGACGGTCTATGGCTACACCTTC. The V and J genes are TRBV5-5 and TRBJ1-2; D is ambiguous. In germline, CDR1 is SGHKS, CDR2 YYEKEE (reference sequence). Trimming removed 4 bases from V and 4 bases from J, with 8 bases in between. The CDR3 is made up of 12 amino acids.